The 14 T cell receptor beta chains presented below share a single source sample, sequenced in a study of T cells in pancreatic ductal adenocarcinoma. The selected patients with pancreatic ductal adenocarcinoma had surgery but no neoadjuvant therapy. Only in-frame clones appear in the TCRdb table, and some are missing; sequencing was by immunoSEQ multiplex PCR. The repertoire holds around 100,000 clones, with 90% to 95% as singletons. Sequencing used PBMCs. The receptors derive from a human donor with pancreatic ductal adenocarcinoma.

This chain connects TRBV19 to TRBJ2-2; TRBD2 agrees at 8 bases. The CDR3 loop spans 15 amino acids. Germline CDR1 reads LNHDA; CDR2 reads SQIVND (reference sequence). V was pared by 5 bases and J by 8 bases, with 10 bases of the junction left unmatched. For the CDR3, the DNA is TGTGCCAGTAGTCCGCGCGGGGGGCAAGTAGGGGAGCTGTTTTTT. Translating it yields CASSPRGGQVGELFF.

V gene TRBV5-4 combines with J gene TRBJ2-1, with 11 bases matching TRBD2. V was pared by 4 bases and J by 5 bases, with 8 bases of the junction left unmatched. Germline values: CDR1 SGHNT, CDR2 YYREEE (reference sequence). The CDR3 totals 16 residues. CDR3 nucleotides: TGTGCCAGCAGCCGGACTAGCGGGTCGTACCACAATGAGCAGTTCTTC. Residues: CASSRTSGSYHNEQFF.

The V call is TRBV30, the J call TRBJ1-5; a weak D match, TRBD1 (5 bases). The CDR3 loop spans 13 amino acids. With 1 base removed from V and 7 bases from J, the gap between germline ends came to 11 bases. The germline V gene encodes CDR1 GTSNPN and CDR2 SVGIG (reference sequence). The CDR3 reads CAWSAGSGQPQHF. CDR3 DNA sequence: TGTGCCTGGAGTGCAGGGAGCGGGCAGCCCCAGCATTTT. The full variable domain, with the rest looked up from reference TRBV30 and TRBJ1-5, is SQTIHQWPATLVQPVGSPLSLECTVEGTSNPNLYWYRQAAGRGLQLLFYSVGIGQISSEVPQNLSASRPQDRQFILSSKKLLLSDSGFYLCAWSAGSGQPQHFGDGTRLSIL.

This chain links TRBV7-7 with TRBJ2-1; D remains ambiguous. Trimming removed 1 base from V and 6 bases from J, with 4 bases in between. Germline V gives CDR1 SSHAT, CDR2 FNYEAQ (reference sequence). CDR3 length: 12 residues. CDR3 in amino acids: CASSLDSNEQFF. The CDR3 DNA reads as TGTGCCAGCAGCTTAGACTCCAATGAGCAGTTCTTC.

The chain couples TRBV30 to TRBJ1-1; no definite D call. Trimming pared 2 bases from V and 6 bases from J, leaving 10 bases between. Germline assignment: CDR1 GTSNPN and CDR2 SVGIG (reference sequence). The CDR3 length is 12 residues. CDR3 protein: CAWSQVAAEAFF. The CDR3 DNA sequence: TGTGCCTGGAGTCAAGTGGCAGCTGAAGCTTTCTTT.

The V and J genes are TRBV5-1 and TRBJ1-4; 10 bases match TRBD1. Germline CDR1 is SGHRS and CDR2 is YFSETQ. This CDR3 comprises 17 residues. The J segment lost 8 bases and the V segment lost 0 bases, leaving 10 bases of the junction unmatched. The CDR3 sequence: CASSLGLGDRGEEKLFF. CDR3 nucleotide sequence: TGCGCCAGCAGCTTGGGGTTAGGGGACAGGGGTGAAGAAAAACTGTTTTTT. Using reference TRBV5-1 and TRBJ1-4 for the parts outside the CDR3, the full variable domain is KAGVTQTPRYLIKTRGQQVTLSCSPISGHRSVSWYQQTPGQGLQFLFEYFSETQRNKGNFPGRFSGRQFSNSRSEMNVSTLELGDSALYLCASSLGLGDRGEEKLFFGSGTQLSVL.

The chain has TRBV7-2 and TRBJ1-5; D gene ambiguous. There are 14 residues in the CDR3. In germline, CDR1 is SGHTA, CDR2 FQGNSA. V was shortened by 6 bases and J by 4 bases, with 13 bases between the two germline ends. For the CDR3, the DNA is TGTGCCAGCAGTTTGGGAGGGTTTAATCAGCCCCAGCATTTT. This gives the protein CASSLGGFNQPQHF.

This chain connects TRBV5-1 to TRBJ2-3, with 8 positions matching TRBD2. V lost 7 bases and J lost 0; bases outside the gene matches: 7. Germline V gene sequence: CDR1 SGHRS, CDR2 YFSETQ. The CDR3 is 15 residues long. CDR3 sequence: CASLNSGASTDTQYF. The CDR3 DNA is TGCGCCAGCTTGAATAGCGGGGCTAGCACAGATACGCAGTATTTT.

This chain connects TRBV6-6 to TRBJ2-5, with D possibly matching TRBD1 (5 bases). Germline V CDR1 and CDR2: MNHNY, SVGAGI (reference sequence). The length of the CDR3 is 14 residues. Trimming stripped 6 bases from V and 1 base from J, with 12 bases between. CDR3 sequence (DNA): TGTGCCAGCAGGTTTCAGGGTACCCAAGAGACCCAGTACTTC. This translates into CASRFQGTQETQYF.

V is TRBV4-1 and J is TRBJ2-4, with D possibly TRBD1 on 5 matching bases. The CDR3 consists of 14 residues. In germline, CDR1 is MGHRA, CDR2 YSYEKL. V was cut by 2 bases and J by 4 bases, with 9 bases left in between. The CDR3 protein is CASSQPAGKNIQYF. CDR3 coding DNA: TGCGCCAGCAGCCAACCGGCAGGGAAAAACATTCAGTACTTC.

This rearrangement joins TRBV5-6 to TRBJ2-5; no clear D. The V end was cut by 0 bases, the J end by 3 bases, with 3 bases between. CDR1 and CDR2 from the germline V gene are SGHDT and YYEEEE. The CDR3 runs to 12 residues. The DNA for the CDR3 is TGTGCCAGCAGCTTGGTCGAAGAGACCCAGTACTTC. Its translation: CASSLVEETQYF.

The rearrangement links TRBV10-3 to TRBJ2-3; 16 bases are shared with TRBD2. The germline V gene has CDR1 ENHRY and CDR2 SYGVKD. The junction had 16 bases not matched to a gene; V was cut back by 9 bases and J by 4 bases. The CDR3 contains 19 residues. CDR3 residues: CAISPGTSGRAQGSDTQYF. CDR3 nucleotide sequence: TGTGCCATTTCACCGGGGACTAGCGGGAGGGCTCAGGGTTCAGATACGCAGTATTTT.

The chain recombines TRBV7-9 with TRBJ1-3; D is undetermined. The CDR3 is 15 amino acids. Trimming took off 2 bases at V and 0 bases at J, with 8 bases between the two ends. The germline gives CDR1 SEHNR, CDR2 FQNEAQ (reference sequence). CDR3 sequence (DNA): TGTGCCAGCAGCTTACAACCTACCTCTGGAAACACCATATATTTT. It encodes CASSLQPTSGNTIYF. Complete variable domain (other parts from reference TRBV7-9 and TRBJ1-3): DTGVSQNPRHKITKRGQNVTFRCDPISEHNRLYWYRQTLGQGPEFLTYFQNEAQLEKSRLLSDRFSAERPKGSFSTLEIQRTEQGDSAMYLCASSLQPTSGNTIYFGEGSWLTVV.

V is TRBV21-1 and J is TRBJ2-7; the table's TRBD1 call for D was not verified on the DNA. TRBV21-1 is a known pseudogene. The CDR3 loop spans 14 amino acids. The CDR3 reads CASSGTHGPLEQYF. CDR3 sequence (DNA): TGTGCCAGCAGTGGGACACACGGGCCGCTGGAGCAGTACTTC.